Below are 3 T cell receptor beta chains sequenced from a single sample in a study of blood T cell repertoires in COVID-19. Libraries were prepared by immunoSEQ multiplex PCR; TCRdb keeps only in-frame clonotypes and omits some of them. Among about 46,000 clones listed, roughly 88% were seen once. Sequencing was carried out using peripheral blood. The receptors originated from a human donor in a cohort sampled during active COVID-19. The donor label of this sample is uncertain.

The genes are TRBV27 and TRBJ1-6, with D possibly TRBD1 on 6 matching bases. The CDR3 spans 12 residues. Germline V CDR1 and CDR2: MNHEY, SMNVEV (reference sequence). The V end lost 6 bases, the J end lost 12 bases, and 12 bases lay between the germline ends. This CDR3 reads CASRQGDRPLHF. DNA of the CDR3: TGTGCCAGCAGACAGGGCGATCGACCCCTCCACTTT.

CDR3 nucleotides: TGTGCCACCAGTGACCAAAAGACCGGGACTAGCGGACTATCGGGGGAGCAGTTCTTC. It specifies CATSDQKTGTSGLSGEQFF. The chain carries TRBV24-1 and TRBJ2-1; 11 positions match TRBD2. The V gene end was trimmed by 4 bases and the J gene end by 10 bases; junction bases not matched to a gene: 20. The CDR3 consists of 19 residues. The germline V gene encodes CDR1 KGHDR and CDR2 SFDVKD.

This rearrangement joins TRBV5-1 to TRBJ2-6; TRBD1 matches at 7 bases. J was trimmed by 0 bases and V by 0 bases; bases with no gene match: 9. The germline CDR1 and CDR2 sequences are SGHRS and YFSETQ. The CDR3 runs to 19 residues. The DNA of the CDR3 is TGCGCCAGCAGCTTGGCCGGCACAGGGGACGGCTCTGGGGCCAACGTCCTGACTTTC. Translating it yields CASSLAGTGDGSGANVLTF.